The 24 T cell receptor beta chains presented below share a single source sample, sequenced in a study of CD8+ T cells in alopecia areata. Reverse transcription of extracted RNA yielded cDNA, which provided the sequencing template. Profiled with immunoSEQ multiplex PCR; TCRdb holds only in-frame clones, not every one. The sample lists about 97,000 clones; 35% to 45% were seen once. Sequenced input: CD4+ T cells sorted from blood. Receptors originate from a human donor with alopecia areata.

The chain couples TRBV5-1 to TRBJ2-7; possible D gene TRBD2, 6 bases. The CDR3 runs to 13 residues. The germline CDR1 and CDR2 sequences are SGHRS and YFSETQ. V lost 5 bases and J 4 bases, leaving 13 bases between the germline ends. This CDR3 reads CASSTAGPYEQYF. The CDR3 DNA sequence: TGCGCCAGCAGTACTGCGGGACCATACGAGCAGTACTTC.

The chain couples TRBV7-2 to TRBJ1-5; D not certain. The CDR3 has 12 amino acids. The germline gives CDR1 SGHTA, CDR2 FQGNSA. The ends were cut back, 5 bases at V and 10 bases at J, with 12 bases in the middle. The CDR3 nucleotides are TGTGCCAGCAGCCCCCCGGGGTACCCCCAGCATTTT. This translates into CASSPPGYPQHF.

The V gene is TRBV5-4, the J gene TRBJ2-5; 9 bases match TRBD1. V lost 4 bases, J lost 4 bases, and 5 bases stayed unmatched. Germline-derived CDR1 and CDR2 are SGHNT and YYREEE (reference sequence). The CDR3 covers 14 residues. The CDR3, as DNA: TGTGCCAGCAGCCAACAGGGGGCTCGAGAGACCCAGTACTTC. Translated, it gives CASSQQGARETQYF.

Comment on this clone: Other DNA sequences in this specimen translate into the identical CDR3. CDR3 residues: CSARGSDTQYF. The CDR3 nucleotides read TGCAGTGCTAGAGGATCAGATACGCAGTATTTT. The gene calls are TRBV20-1 and TRBJ2-3; D uncertain. The ends were cut back, 1 base at V and 4 bases at J, with 3 bases in the middle. The germline CDR1 and CDR2 sequences are DFQATT and SNEGSKA (reference sequence). This CDR3 region has 11 residues.

The chain couples TRBV29-1 to TRBJ2-3, with D possibly matching TRBD2 (8 bases). CDR1 and CDR2 (germline): SQVTM, ANQGSEA. This CDR3 is 17 amino acids long. V dropped 4 bases and J dropped 7 bases, with 27 bases sitting between them. In DNA, the CDR3 is TGCAGCGTTGTGAAGGTCGGGGGGGCACAGGGGATGAATACGCAGTATTTT. Protein sequence: CSVVKVGGAQGMNTQYF.

This sequence joins TRBV27 and TRBJ2-5; tentatively, D is TRBD1 (6 bases). The CDR3 extends over 14 amino acids. The germline V gene has CDR1 MNHEY and CDR2 SMNVEV (reference sequence). V gave up 4 bases and J gave up 2 bases, with 11 bases separating them. This CDR3 is CASSSNRAQETQYF. The CDR3 coding sequence is TGTGCCAGCAGTTCAAACAGGGCACAAGAGACCCAGTACTTC.

This clone has only a few counts. DNA for the CDR3: TGCGCCAGCAGCTTAAATCCGGGACTAGCCGCAGATACGCAGTATTTT. Its protein is CASSLNPGLAADTQYF. The rearrangement joins TRBV5-1 to TRBJ2-3; 9 bases match TRBD2. CDR1 SGHRS and CDR2 YFSETQ come from the germline V gene. V was clipped by 2 bases and J by 4 bases; unmatched bases: 8. The CDR3 loop spans 16 amino acids.

CDR3 in DNA: TGTGCCTGGAGTGTAAAGGGGGGGCGCTACGAGCAGTACTTC. This sequence encodes CAWSVKGGRYEQYF. The chain combines TRBV30 with TRBJ2-7; D is perhaps TRBD2 (7 bases). The length of the CDR3 is 14 residues. V lost 0 bases and J lost 3, with 12 bases in between. From germline, CDR1 is GTSNPN and CDR2 SVGIG (reference sequence).

This clone was recorded a few times. V and J are TRBV15 and TRBJ1-5, with D unresolved. V was clipped by 0 bases and J by 0 bases, with 12 bases between them. The germline V gene encodes CDR1 LNHNV and CDR2 YYDKDF (reference sequence). This CDR3 contains 17 residues. This CDR3 is CATSREGPGRSNQPQHF. DNA of the CDR3: TGTGCCACCAGCAGAGAAGGACCGGGTCGTAGCAATCAGCCCCAGCATTTT.

The rearrangement uses TRBV2 and TRBJ2-2; TRBD1 or TRBD2 may be the D gene (6 bases each). Trimming shortened V by 1 base and J by 5 bases, and 17 bases separated the two germline ends. There are 17 residues in the CDR3. From germline, CDR1 is SNHLY and CDR2 FYNNEI. The CDR3 here is CASSEEGGRSLTGELFF. DNA for the CDR3: TGTGCCAGCAGTGAAGAGGGGGGTCGGTCACTTACCGGGGAGCTGTTTTTT.

The chain employs TRBV7-9 and TRBJ2-7, with D unclear. Germline CDR1 and CDR2: SEHNR and FQNEAQ (reference sequence). This CDR3 has 13 residues. V lost 1 base and J lost 6, with 10 bases in between. The CDR3 region is CASSLVAIGEQYF. The CDR3 region has the DNA TGTGCCAGCAGCTTAGTGGCCATCGGCGAGCAGTACTTC. Combining the CDR3 with reference TRBV7-9 and TRBJ2-7 gives the whole variable domain DTGVSQNPRHKITKRGQNVTFRCDPISEHNRLYWYRQTLGQGPEFLTYFQNEAQLEKSRLLSDRFSAERPKGSFSTLEIQRTEQGDSAMYLCASSLVAIGEQYFGPGTRLTVT.

The chain links TRBV4-2 to TRBJ2-3, with 11 bases lining up with TRBD2. Germline CDR1 and CDR2: LGHNA and YNFKEQ. The ends lost 3 bases at V and 6 bases at J; junction bases unmatched: 11. CDR3 size: 17 residues. The CDR3 region has the DNA TGTGCCAGCAGCCAGAGAGACGGGACTAGCGGCTCGGATACGCAGTATTTT. Residues: CASSQRDGTSGSDTQYF.

The chain joins TRBV19 to TRBJ2-1, with 13 bases fitting TRBD2. This CDR3 is built from 15 residues. Trimming took 9 bases from V and 9 from J; bases not matched to a gene: 11. CDR1 and CDR2 from the germline V gene are LNHDA and SQIVND (reference sequence). The CDR3 protein is CASRSTGLAGIEQFF. The CDR3 bases are TGTGCCAGCCGGTCCACGGGACTAGCGGGGATTGAGCAGTTCTTC.

This clone was recorded a few times. V and J are TRBV4-1 and TRBJ2-1, with unresolved D. The CDR3 has 15 amino acids. CDR1 MGHRA and CDR2 YSYEKL come from the germline V gene. Trimming removed 1 base at V and 2 bases at J, with 9 bases between. The CDR3 DNA sequence: TGCGCCAGCAGCCAAGGAATGCGACCCTACAATGAGCAGTTCTTC. This translates into CASSQGMRPYNEQFF.

The chain couples TRBV7-2 to TRBJ2-7; TRBD1 matches at 11 bases. V was pared by 5 bases and J by 4 bases, with 7 bases of the junction left unmatched. This CDR3 has 15 amino acids. Looked up from germline, CDR1 is SGHTA and CDR2 is FQGNSA. In nucleotides, the CDR3 is TGTGCCAGCAGCCCCCGCGGACAGGGGGCATACGAGCAGTACTTC. Its protein product is CASSPRGQGAYEQYF.

This clone came up a few times. The chain links TRBV5-1 to TRBJ2-3; D unclear. Germline-derived CDR1 and CDR2 are SGHRS and YFSETQ. The CDR3 runs 16 residues. With 1 base removed from V and 3 bases from J, the gap between germline ends came to 15 bases. The CDR3 loop reads CASSLNNRAVTDTQYF. CDR3 DNA sequence: TGCGCCAGCAGCTTGAATAATCGGGCGGTAACAGATACGCAGTATTTT.

This chain connects TRBV5-1 to TRBJ2-5, with 8 bases identical to TRBD2. The CDR3 runs 15 residues. V dropped 2 bases and J dropped 3; count of bases not matched to a gene: 6. Germline CDR1 reads SGHRS; CDR2 reads YFSETQ. CDR3 bases: TGCGCCAGCAGCTTAACCGGGACTAGAGAAGAGACCCAGTACTTC. This sequence encodes CASSLTGTREETQYF.

This clone was picked up a small number of times. The chain combines TRBV6-6 with TRBJ2-1, with TRBD2 as a possible D gene (6 bases). CDR1 is MNHNY, CDR2 SVGAGI, per germline (reference sequence). Trimming took 8 bases from V and 0 from J, leaving 14 bases between them. This CDR3 is built from 15 residues. In DNA form, the CDR3 reads TGTGCCAGCCAAAGCGGGTCCAGCTCCTACAATGAGCAGTTCTTC. Translating it yields CASQSGSSSYNEQFF.

This clone has more than one count but fewer than ten. The rearrangement joins TRBV5-1 to TRBJ2-5; D unclear. V was pared by 5 bases and J by 5 bases, with 13 bases between. Germline CDR1 and CDR2: SGHRS and YFSETQ. This CDR3 region has 13 residues. For the CDR3, the DNA is TGCGCCAGCAGTAAATCCCTCCGGGAGACCCAGTACTTC. It yields the protein CASSKSLRETQYF.

The V gene is TRBV20-1, the J gene TRBJ2-1; D gene uncertain. Germline CDR1 reads DFQATT; CDR2 reads SNEGSKA (reference sequence). The CDR3 length is 11 residues. With 4 bases removed from V and 8 bases from J, the gap between germline ends came to 9 bases. The CDR3 region is CSANLVDEQFF. The CDR3 nucleotides read TGCAGTGCTAACCTAGTTGATGAGCAGTTCTTC.

The chain couples TRBV7-2 to TRBJ2-3; 8 positions match TRBD2. Germline CDR1 is SGHTA and CDR2 is FQGNSA. With V trimmed by 5 bases and J by 3 bases, 10 bases remained unmatched. The CDR3 loop spans 16 amino acids. The CDR3 here is CASSRVHAGGTDTQYF. CDR3 coding DNA: TGTGCCAGCAGCCGCGTTCATGCGGGAGGAACAGATACGCAGTATTTT. Supplemented by reference TRBV7-2 and TRBJ2-3, the full variable domain reads GAGVSQSPSNKVTEKGKDVELRCDPISGHTALYWYRQSLGQGLEFLIYFQGNSAPDKSGLPSDRFSAERTGGSVSTLTIQRTQQEDSAVYLCASSRVHAGGTDTQYFGPGTRLTVL.

The chain uses TRBV5-1 and TRBJ2-1, with D unresolved. CDR1 is SGHRS, CDR2 YFSETQ, per germline. Deletions cut 3 bases from V and 7 bases from J, with 5 bases between. The length of the CDR3 is 11 residues. The CDR3 loop reads CASSSHNEQFF. CDR3 coding DNA: TGCGCCAGCAGCTCCCATAATGAGCAGTTCTTC.

The gene calls are TRBV6-5 and TRBJ2-6; D is unclear. The CDR3 is 15 amino acids. CDR1 MNHEY and CDR2 SVGAGI come from the germline V gene. The germline V and J ends were trimmed by 10 bases and 1 base, with 14 bases remaining between them. CDR3: CAIKPVSSGANVLTF. In DNA, the CDR3 is TGTGCCATTAAACCCGTTAGTTCTGGGGCCAACGTCCTGACTTTC.

CDR3 loop: CASNDLWDEQYF. DNA for the CDR3: TGCGCCAGCAACGACCTTTGGGACGAGCAGTACTTC. This chain uses TRBV5-1 with TRBJ2-7; D gene ambiguous. The CDR3 sequence is 12 residues long. The V end was cut by 6 bases, the J end by 5 bases, with 12 bases between. Germline assignment: CDR1 SGHRS and CDR2 YFSETQ.